The 22 T cell receptor beta chains below were found in one sample sequenced in a study of T-cell memory formation after mild COVID-19. TCRdb recomputed calls from the 5' RACE reads with MiXCR, one row per CDR3 protein. The data hold more than 80,000 distinct CDR3 sequences, with approximately 17% observed a single time. Sequencing input: PBMCs or a T cell subset sorted from them (not recorded which). These receptors all come from an adult woman who had mild COVID-19 (a few samples of this study predate the infection). Cell type and time point are not known.

The chain has TRBV7-9 and TRBJ2-7; 9 bases agree with TRBD2. CDR1 and CDR2 from the germline V gene are SEHNR and FQNEAQ (reference sequence). Trimming at V came to 0 bases and at J to 2 bases, leaving 5 bases not matched to a gene. The CDR3 runs 16 residues. CDR3 protein: CASSLARREGTYEQYF. CDR3 bases: TGTGCCAGCAGCTTAGCGCGGCGGGAGGGAACCTACGAGCAGTACTTC.

V gene TRBV7-2 combines with J gene TRBJ2-1, with a tentative D call TRBD1 (6 bases). Germline lookup yields CDR1 SGHTA and CDR2 FQGNSA. Trimming cost V 2 bases and J 3 bases, with 17 bases left between them. The CDR3 consists of 17 residues. CDR3 sequence reads: CASSLPSEGDYYNEQFF. CDR3 in DNA: TGTGCCAGCAGCTTACCATCAGAGGGGGATTACTACAATGAGCAGTTCTTC.

The chain joins TRBV7-9 to TRBJ2-1; D is undetermined. Germline-derived CDR1 and CDR2 are SEHNR and FQNEAQ (reference sequence). CDR3 length: 13 residues. V was clipped by 2 bases and J by 14 bases, with 16 bases between them. The CDR3 DNA follows: TGTGCCAGCAGCTTACCGCGGCCAGGTCGGAAGTTCTTC. Encoded protein: CASSLPRPGRKFF.

This clonotype was detected only a few times. The rearrangement links TRBV20-1 to TRBJ2-7; TRBD1 might be the D (5 bases). Trimming left V 2 bases short and J 3 bases short, with 11 bases between. The germline V gene has CDR1 DFQATT and CDR2 SNEGSKA (reference sequence). This CDR3 spans 13 amino acids. CDR3 nucleotide sequence: TGCAGTGCTAGACCCAGGGCCCACTACGAGCAGTACTTC. The encoded protein is CSARPRAHYEQYF.

This clonotype appeared many times. This chain joins TRBV11-2 and TRBJ2-7; TRBD1 aligns across 7 bases. Germline V lookup: CDR1 SGHAT, CDR2 FQNNGV. This CDR3 contains 15 residues. Losses at the gene ends were 4 bases for V and 2 bases for J; bases not matched to a gene: 8. The CDR3 coding sequence is TGTGCCAGCAGCTCACTCCTCGGGACAGCCTACGAGCAGTACTTC. Protein product: CASSSLLGTAYEQYF.

DNA for the CDR3: TGTGCCAGCAGTGGAGGGTGGGAGCCCACCGGGGAGCTGTTTTTT. Its translation is CASSGGWEPTGELFF. The chain carries TRBV12-3 or TRBV12-4 and TRBJ2-2; a weak D match, TRBD2 (6 bases). V lost 5 bases, J lost 4 bases, and 14 bases lay in between. This CDR3 is built from 15 residues.

This clonotype appeared a few times. This chain connects TRBV5-1 to TRBJ2-1, with D perhaps TRBD2 (5 bases). V was cut by 9 bases and J by 8 bases, with 21 bases left in between. CDR1 and CDR2 from the germline V gene are SGHRS and YFSETQ. This CDR3 spans 14 amino acids. CDR3 region: CATQIGETWDEQFF. CDR3 DNA: TGCGCCACCCAAATCGGGGAGACTTGGGATGAGCAGTTCTTC.

The rearrangement joins TRBV5-1 to TRBJ1-5; TRBD1 matches 8 bases. The CDR3 length is 15 residues. Trimming removed 1 base from V and 2 bases from J; junction bases left unmatched: 2. The V gene's germline CDR1 is SGHRS and CDR2 YFSETQ. CDR3 loop: CASSLSGGGNQPQHF. For the CDR3, the DNA is TGCGCCAGCAGCTTGTCAGGGGGCGGCAATCAGCCCCAGCATTTT.

The chain combines TRBV4-1 with TRBJ1-2; TRBD1 might be the D (5 bases). The length of the CDR3 is 15 residues. Germline CDR1 and CDR2: MGHRA and YSYEKL. Trimming took off 3 bases at V and 6 bases at J, with 17 bases between the two ends. CDR3 amino acids: CASSHGGGGSDGYTF. The CDR3 DNA reads TGCGCCAGCAGCCATGGGGGTGGGGGATCGGATGGCTACACCTTC.

The chain employs TRBV12-3 or TRBV12-4 and TRBJ1-1, with D tentatively TRBD1 (6 bases). This CDR3 spans 13 amino acids. The V gene lost 4 bases and the J gene lost 1 base, with 7 bases spanning the gap. CDR3 nucleotide sequence: TGTGCCAGCAGTTGGGGGGCGAACACTGAAGCTTTCTTT. This gives the protein CASSWGANTEAFF.

This clonotype was counted only a few times. This rearrangement joins TRBV7-9 to TRBJ2-1; D possibly corresponds to TRBD1 (6 bases). Trimming shortened V by 5 bases and J by 8 bases, and 13 bases separated the two germline ends. The CDR3 loop spans 13 amino acids. Looked up from germline, CDR1 is SEHNR and CDR2 is FQNEAQ (reference sequence). The CDR3 DNA reads TGTGCCAGCAGCGCATACAGGGTCGATGAGCAGTTCTTC. Its protein is CASSAYRVDEQFF.

The chain recombines TRBV4-3 with TRBJ2-7; 8 bases match TRBD2. CDR1 and CDR2 (germline): LGHNA, YSLEER. The CDR3 spans 16 residues. Trimming took 0 bases from V and 1 from J; bases not matched to a gene: 5. CDR3 protein: CASSQEGSGDSYEQYF. The CDR3 nucleotides read TGCGCCAGCAGCCAAGAGGGTAGCGGGGATTCCTACGAGCAGTACTTC.

As regards this clonotype: Germline and junction disagree at one end, which may indicate a read error. The chain joins TRBV5-1 to TRBJ2-1; D may be TRBD1 or TRBD2 (5 bases each). The germline V gene has CDR1 SGHRS and CDR2 YFSETQ. The CDR3 consists of 12 residues. The CDR3 DNA is TGCGCCAGCAGCTTGGGAGCGTGGGACGAAACCTTC. Its protein product is CASSLGAWDETF.

This clonotype was recorded many times. The rearrangement links TRBV7-9 to TRBJ2-3; 13 bases align to TRBD2. The CDR3 is made up of 19 amino acids. Germline values: CDR1 SEHNR, CDR2 FQNEAQ (reference sequence). The V segment lost 5 bases and the J segment 5 bases; nucleotides outside the gene matches: 16. This chain's CDR3 is CASSAPRGLAGPRGDTQYF. As DNA, the CDR3 is TGTGCCAGCAGCGCCCCGAGGGGACTAGCGGGACCGCGTGGAGATACGCAGTATTTT. The variable domain in full, with the rest retrieved from reference TRBV7-9 and TRBJ2-3, is DTGVSQNPRHKITKRGQNVTFRCDPISEHNRLYWYRQTLGQGPEFLTYFQNEAQLEKSRLLSDRFSAERPKGSFSTLEIQRTEQGDSAMYLCASSAPRGLAGPRGDTQYFGPGTRLTVL.

This chain joins TRBV15 and TRBJ2-3; 7 nucleotides line up with TRBD2. With V trimmed by 5 bases and J by 4 bases, 9 bases remained unmatched. Germline V CDR1 and CDR2: LNHNV, YYDKDF (reference sequence). CDR3 length: 15 residues. CDR3 region: CATSRALAPADTQYF. CDR3 nucleotides: TGTGCCACCAGCCGAGCACTAGCGCCGGCAGATACGCAGTATTTT.

The chain has TRBV6-5 and TRBJ1-2; tentatively, D is TRBD1 (5 bases). The CDR3 has 14 residues. V lost 0 bases to trimming and J lost 4 bases, with 9 bases between them. Germline values: CDR1 MNHEY, CDR2 SVGAGI. As DNA, the CDR3 is TGTGCCAGCAGTTACTCCGACAGCCTCTATGGCTACACCTTC. It is translated as CASSYSDSLYGYTF.

The J gene is TRBJ2-2, the V gene TRBV6-2 or TRBV6-3; TRBD2 aligns across 10 bases. With 2 bases clipped from V and 2 bases from J, the junction kept 5 bases outside the gene matches. Germline CDR1 reads MNHEY; CDR2 reads SVGEGT. The CDR3 runs to 17 residues. The CDR3 DNA reads as TGTGCCAGCAGTTACGTGCTAGCGGGAGTAAACACCGGGGAGCTGTTTTTT. This encodes CASSYVLAGVNTGELFF.

A few counts support this clonotype. V and J are TRBV5-1 and TRBJ2-3; 7 positions agree with TRBD1. The CDR3 runs 14 residues. CDR1 and CDR2 from the germline V gene are SGHRS and YFSETQ. Trimming removed 4 bases from V and 1 base from J; junction bases left unmatched: 3. The DNA for the CDR3 is TGCGCCAGCAGCGTAGGACAGGGCACAGATACGCAGTATTTT. Its translation is CASSVGQGTDTQYF.

This clonotype turned up a few times. This chain links TRBV5-5 with TRBJ1-5; D remains ambiguous. Germline CDR1 reads SGHKS; CDR2 reads YYEKEE (reference sequence). V lost 4 bases and J 1 base, leaving 9 bases between the germline ends. The CDR3 spans 14 residues. This CDR3 is CASSTDLSNQPQHF. DNA of the CDR3: TGTGCCAGCAGCACGGACCTGAGCAATCAGCCCCAGCATTTT.

This clonotype was observed a few times. The chain uses TRBV9 and TRBJ2-1; 11 bases align to TRBD1. Trimming at V came to 2 bases and at J to 8 bases, leaving 6 bases not matched to a gene. The CDR3 has 15 residues. CDR1 and CDR2 from the germline V gene are SGDLS and YYNGEE. The CDR3 DNA follows: TGTGCCAGCAGCGTGGAGGACAGGGGGCTTTATGAGCAGTTCTTC. Its protein product is CASSVEDRGLYEQFF.

This clonotype turned up a few times. The rearrangement links TRBV12-3 or TRBV12-4 to TRBJ1-1; D is uncertain. The CDR3 consists of 16 residues. The V end lost 3 bases, the J end lost 3 bases, and 17 bases lay between the germline ends. CDR3 DNA: TGTGCCAGCAGTTTCCTAACATATCCCCCGGACACTGAAGCTTTCTTT. This codes for CASSFLTYPPDTEAFF.

This clonotype was observed a few times. The chain employs TRBV7-9 and TRBJ2-5; 7 positions match TRBD1. Germline V gene lookup returns CDR1 SEHNR and CDR2 FQNEAQ (reference sequence). The CDR3 spans 17 residues. With V trimmed by 0 bases and J by 3 bases, 10 bases remained unmatched. The DNA for the CDR3 is TGTGCCAGCAGCTTAGCTCGGGGACAGAACAAAAAAGAGACCCAGTACTTC. Residues: CASSLARGQNKKETQYF.